This TCR beta chain derives from a study of cytomegalovirus exposure and HLA in healthy donors. Looking at the study overall: The roughly 120 million unique TCR beta sequences, from roughly 180 million T cells, were found by an earlier analysis. Clustering assigned approximately 78% of the roughly 400 genotyped donors to the Caucasian-associated ancestry cluster. Unique TCRs numbering around 85 million, obtained from HLA-typed donors, made up an early data release.

The V end was cut by 4 bases, the J end by 5 bases, with 17 bases between. The CDR3 spans 15 residues. Germline V gene data show CDR1 as ENHRY and CDR2 as SYGVKD. The PCR made use of 60 Vbeta and 13 Jbeta primers. Clones were read by immunoSEQ multiplex PCR, and TCRdb kept only the in-frame ones, dropping some. The table records some 180,000 clones, 82% of them present only once. The J gene is TRBJ2-5, the V gene TRBV10-3; tentatively, D is TRBD2 (6 bases). The source is a woman aged 18-30 years in good health and CMV-seronegative. The sample consisted of PBMCs. CDR3 residues: CAISGSGERRETQYF. CDR3 nucleotides: TGTGCCATCAGTGGTTCGGGGGAGCGGAGGGAGACCCAGTACTTC.